This T cell receptor (beta chain) was identified during a study of OX40 agonist ivuxolimab in advanced cancers. Across the whole study: While on treatment, patients had intravenous ivuxolimab at 0.01 to 10 mg/kg every 2 weeks. Patients enrolled in dose escalation were diagnosed with hepatocellular carcinoma, melanoma, renal cell or head and neck cancer.

Study-wide points: Antigen specificity of clonally expanded peripheral T cells was not established. Among the lowest peripheral clonal expansion occurred in 0.1-3.0 mg/kg partial responders.

V dropped 7 bases and J dropped 6 bases, with 16 bases sitting between them. The CDR3 consists of 14 residues. Germline V gives CDR1 LNHDA, CDR2 SQIVND (reference sequence). The protocol was immunoSEQ multiplex PCR, while the TCRdb copy is restricted to in-frame clones and leaves out a portion. The sample lists some 67,000 clones; over 75% were seen once. Turning to this clone: Its antigen is currently unknown.

The sample consisted of CD4+ or CD8+ T cells sorted from blood, taken in a trial of the OX40 agonist ivuxolimab. The clonotype was recovered from an adult with an advanced solid tumor such as melanoma, head and neck, liver or kidney cancer. The chain is built from TRBV19 and TRBJ2-1; D is possibly TRBD1 or TRBD2 (6 bases each). CDR3 nucleotides: TGTGCCAGTAAGGGGGGAAGACTAGGCAATGAGCAGTTCTTC. The encoded protein is CASKGGRLGNEQFF.